This T cell receptor beta chain was profiled in a study of immune evolution from preneoplasia to lung adenocarcinoma. Broader study findings: From normal lung to invasive adenocarcinoma, top clone frequencies appeared to decrease. Highest clonality occurred in KRAS-mutant, not EGFR-mutant or double wild-type, nodules.

Between the mid-2010s and the late 2010s, patients underwent resection in Japan or China. After pathologic assessment, macro-dissection selected premalignant or tumor cells for extraction. About this clone: What it recognizes is unknown.

Germline V CDR1 and CDR2: SGHTA, FQGNSA. The CDR3 length is 14 residues. Trimming took 7 bases from V and 0 from J, leaving 12 bases between them. Using immunoSEQ multiplex PCR, the repertoire was profiled, and TCRdb retains in-frame clones only, with some absent. The sample holds about 14,000 clones, 65% to 90% seen once. The chain is built from TRBV7-2 and TRBJ1-2; maybe TRBD1 (5 bases). The TCR was taken from a donor older than 65 with lung adenocarcinoma. The material sequenced was FFPE lung adenocarcinoma in situ tissue. CDR3 in DNA: TGTGCCAGCAACCAAATGGGGGCTAACTATGGCTACACCTTC. This gives the protein CASNQMGANYGYTF.